The entry below describes one T cell receptor (beta chain). The V gene's germline CDR1 is MNHEY and CDR2 SVGAGI. The CDR3 loop spans 15 amino acids. V lost 5 bases and J 7 bases, leaving 17 bases between the germline ends. A 120-subject validation cohort, separate from the approximately 670-subject first cohort, supplied the donors. Here immunoSEQ multiplex PCR was the method, and the copy in TCRdb shows in-frame clones only, minus some. The repertoire holds about 40,000 clones, with 80% to 95% as singletons. The data were obtained in a study of cytomegalovirus exposure and HLA in healthy donors. Study-wide context: The use of the same platform for the 100 to 150 validation repertoires and the 550 to 850 first-cohort repertoires was reported by a later analysis.

The sequence was collected from a woman between 18 and 29 years old in good health and CMV-seronegative. This rearrangement joins TRBV6-5 to TRBJ1-4, with D maybe TRBD1 (6 bases). Sequencing was done on a sample of PBMCs. CDR3 nucleotides: TGTGCCAGCAGTAACCCCCTAACAGGGAGTGAAAAACTGTTTTTT. This gives the protein CASSNPLTGSEKLFF.